Below are 23 T cell receptor beta chains sequenced from a single sample in a study of T cell repertoires in cytomegalovirus infection. TCRdb re-called the reads with MiXCR, one entry per CDR3 protein. The sample includes more than 400,000 distinct CDR3 sequences, about 30% of them seen just once. Material for sequencing was PBMCs. These receptors were obtained from a human donor in good health (CMV status not recorded). Some clones in this sample may be carry-over from other donors' samples.

V and J are TRBV12-3 or TRBV12-4 and TRBJ2-7, with no clear D. CDR3 length equals 14 residues. Trimming stripped 1 base from V and 6 bases from J, with 13 bases between. The CDR3 reads CASSLGGSLGEQYF. DNA for the CDR3: TGTGCCAGCAGTTTAGGGGGTTCGCTCGGCGAGCAGTACTTC.

This sequence joins TRBV29-1 and TRBJ1-3, with a tentative D call TRBD1 (5 bases). Trimming left V 4 bases short and J 2 bases short, with 12 bases between. The CDR3 sequence is 14 residues long. From germline, CDR1 is SQVTM and CDR2 ANQGSEA. The DNA of the CDR3 is TGCAGCGTTGCCCCACAGGAGACTGGAAACACCATATATTTT. It yields the protein CSVAPQETGNTIYF.

V is TRBV20-1 and J is TRBJ2-1, with D possibly being TRBD1 or TRBD2 (5 bases each). The CDR3 runs to 15 residues. V lost 7 bases and J lost 0, with 16 bases in between. Germline V gene data show CDR1 as DFQATT and CDR2 as SNEGSKA (reference sequence). The CDR3: CSVPKGTSSYNEQFF. CDR3 nucleotide sequence: TGCAGTGTGCCAAAGGGGACCAGCTCCTACAATGAGCAGTTCTTC.

The CDR3 sequence: CASSGGTSGRTDTQYF. The CDR3 DNA sequence: TGTGCCAGCAGCGGCGGGACTAGCGGGAGAACAGATACGCAGTATTTT. This chain uses TRBV9 with TRBJ2-3, with 14 bases matching TRBD2. The CDR3 extends over 16 amino acids. Germline assignment: CDR1 SGDLS and CDR2 YYNGEE. After removal of 3 bases from V and 3 bases from J, the junction contained 3 bases not matched to a gene. The full variable domain, completed using reference TRBV9 and TRBJ2-3, is DSGVTQTPKHLITATGQRVTLRCSPRSGDLSVYWYQQSLDQGLQFLIQYYNGEERAKGNILERFSAQQFPDLHSELNLSSLELGDSALYFCASSGGTSGRTDTQYFGPGTRLTVL.

The chain combines TRBV6-1 with TRBJ2-2; 9 bases are a match to TRBD2. This CDR3 spans 16 amino acids. The germline CDR1 and CDR2 sequences are MNHNS and SASEGT. J gave up 0 bases and V 6 bases, and 5 bases lay outside the gene matches. The DNA of the CDR3 is TGTGCCAGCAGCCTGGGGACTAGCTCGAACACCGGGGAGCTGTTTTTT. It encodes CASSLGTSSNTGELFF.

The V gene is TRBV28, the J gene TRBJ1-5, with 7 bases matching TRBD1. Trimming cost V 6 bases and J 7 bases; bases outside gene matches: 6. The V gene's germline CDR1 is MDHEN and CDR2 SYDVKM. The CDR3 runs to 13 residues. CDR3 residues: CASRTGLGQPQHF. The DNA for the CDR3 is TGTGCCAGCAGGACAGGGCTGGGACAGCCCCAGCATTTT.

The chain couples TRBV7-8 to TRBJ1-1; D call uncertain. The germline CDR1 and CDR2 sequences are SGHVS and FQNEAQ. Trimming removed 8 bases at V and 4 bases at J, with 14 bases between. This CDR3 has 13 amino acids. In nucleotides, the CDR3 is TGTGCCAGCCTATCGGGGTGGGGCACTGAAGCTTTCTTT. Amino acid sequence: CASLSGWGTEAFF.

Written as DNA, the CDR3 is TGTGCCAGCAGTAAACTGACAGGGACAGCGACAGATACGCAGTATTTT. Its translation is CASSKLTGTATDTQYF. The V gene is TRBV6-5, the J gene TRBJ2-3, with 7 nucleotides matching TRBD1. The CDR3 totals 16 residues. Germline CDR1 MNHEY, CDR2 SVGAGI. Germline trimming cut 5 bases from V and 3 bases from J; bases unmatched to any gene: 11.

The chain carries TRBV7-3 and TRBJ2-6; tentative D call: TRBD1 (6 bases). The CDR3 runs to 18 residues. Germline CDR1 is SGHTA and CDR2 is FQGTGA. V lost 5 bases, J lost 0 bases, and 17 bases lay in between. This CDR3 reads CASSITGMSLSGANVLTF. The CDR3, as DNA: TGTGCCAGCAGCATTACAGGGATGAGCCTCTCTGGGGCCAACGTCCTGACTTTC.

This clonotype was counted at least ten times. V usage is TRBV7-8 and J usage is TRBJ1-2; D possibly corresponds to TRBD1 (6 bases). CDR1 is SGHVS and CDR2 is FQNEAQ in the germline V gene. Trimming pared 1 base from V and 2 bases from J, leaving 14 bases between. This CDR3 is 16 amino acids long. The CDR3 loop is CASSLGLRGPNYGYTF. CDR3 nucleotides: TGTGCCAGCAGCTTAGGCCTCAGGGGCCCAAACTATGGCTACACCTTC. Filled out from reference TRBV7-8 and TRBJ1-2, the complete variable domain reads GAGVSQSPRYKVAKRGQDVALRCDPISGHVSLFWYQQALGQGPEFLTYFQNEAQLDKSGLPSDRFFAERPEGSVSTLKIQRTQQEDSAVYLCASSLGLRGPNYGYTFGSGTRLTVV.

V usage is TRBV12-3 or TRBV12-4 and J usage is TRBJ1-2, with D uncertain. The germline V and J ends were trimmed by 6 bases and 8 bases, with 7 bases remaining between them. CDR3 length equals 10 residues. The CDR3 nucleotides are TGTGCCAGCAGGGGGAAAGGCTACACCTTC. Its protein is CASRGKGYTF.

V gene TRBV19 combines with J gene TRBJ2-1; D is uncertain. CDR1 is LNHDA, CDR2 SQIVND, per germline (reference sequence). The CDR3 loop spans 17 amino acids. Trimming left V 6 bases short and J 0 bases short, with 18 bases between. CDR3: CASSRGDSRTSYNEQFF. The CDR3 nucleotides read TGTGCCAGTAGCCGCGGTGACTCGCGAACCTCCTACAATGAGCAGTTCTTC.

This clonotype was seen a few times. This chain connects TRBV11-2 to TRBJ1-2, with D maybe TRBD1 (6 bases). CDR1 is SGHAT and CDR2 is FQNNGV in the germline V gene. The CDR3 covers 12 residues. Trimming pared 3 bases from V and 8 bases from J, leaving 10 bases between. CDR3 nucleotides: TGTGCCAGCAGCTTCCTCCAGGGGGGCTACACCTTC. Translating it yields CASSFLQGGYTF.

This clonotype was counted at least ten times. The chain joins TRBV7-3 to TRBJ2-1, with 7 bases fitting TRBD2. V was clipped by 2 bases and J by 6 bases; unmatched bases: 4. Per the germline V gene, CDR1 is SGHTA and CDR2 is FQGTGA. The length of the CDR3 is 14 residues. Here the CDR3 reads CASSLDTGGNEQFF. The CDR3 nucleotides are TGTGCCAGCAGCTTAGATACGGGAGGCAATGAGCAGTTCTTC.

CDR3 region: CASSYSPGTPYEQYF. CDR3 nucleotide sequence: TGTGCCAGCAGTTACTCGCCCGGGACACCATACGAGCAGTACTTC. The V and J genes are TRBV6-5 and TRBJ2-7; D is possibly TRBD1 (6 bases). The germline V gene encodes CDR1 MNHEY and CDR2 SVGAGI. V was shortened by 0 bases and J by 4 bases, with 13 bases between the two germline ends. The CDR3 has 15 residues.

This clonotype was seen at least ten times. The gene calls are TRBV12-3 or TRBV12-4 and TRBJ2-5, with D tentatively TRBD2 (6 bases). The length of the CDR3 is 13 residues. With 6 bases removed from V and 2 bases from J, the gap between germline ends came to 10 bases. The DNA of the CDR3 is TGTGCCAGCAGCTTTAGCGGTCAAGAGACCCAGTACTTC. Protein product: CASSFSGQETQYF.

This clonotype turned up a few times. This chain connects TRBV15 to TRBJ2-5; maybe TRBD2 (6 bases). Germline CDR1 is LNHNV and CDR2 is YYDKDF (reference sequence). CDR3 length: 15 residues. V was shortened by 3 bases and J by 7 bases, with 18 bases between the two germline ends. The CDR3 protein is CATSRTRQTRGTQYF. The DNA for the CDR3 is TGTGCCACCAGCAGGACTAGACAGACACGGGGGACCCAGTACTTC.

This clonotype was counted a few times. This sequence joins TRBV24-1 and TRBJ2-5, with TRBD1 as a possible D gene (5 bases). The CDR3 runs to 14 residues. Germline V CDR1 and CDR2: KGHDR, SFDVKD. Trimming took 3 bases from V and 3 from J, leaving 10 bases between them. The CDR3 spells CATSDRGTKETQYF. CDR3 DNA: TGTGCCACCAGTGATAGGGGAACTAAAGAGACCCAGTACTTC.

The V gene is TRBV20-1, the J gene TRBJ2-1; 9 bases align to TRBD2. Per germline, CDR1 DFQATT and CDR2 SNEGSKA (reference sequence). V dropped 6 bases and J dropped 3; count of bases not matched to a gene: 6. This CDR3 is built from 14 residues. In DNA, the CDR3 is TGCAGTGCCAGGGAGCGGGAGGTCTACAATGAGCAGTTCTTC. Amino acid sequence: CSAREREVYNEQFF.

A few counts support this clonotype. The chain couples TRBV4-1 to TRBJ2-3; 7 bases line up with TRBD1. V shed 0 bases and J 6 bases; nucleotides not matched to a gene: 15. The CDR3 consists of 18 residues. The germline V gene encodes CDR1 MGHRA and CDR2 YSYEKL. CDR3 residues: CASSQDRVAGLQGDTQYF. CDR3 sequence (DNA): TGCGCCAGCAGCCAAGATCGGGTGGCAGGATTACAGGGGGATACGCAGTATTTT.

The chain links TRBV7-2 to TRBJ2-1; 11 nucleotides agree with TRBD2. V lost 2 bases, J lost 7 bases, and 4 bases stayed unmatched. Germline V lookup: CDR1 SGHTA, CDR2 FQGNSA. The CDR3 is made up of 15 amino acids. CDR3 sequence: CASSLLASGRNEQFF. As DNA, the CDR3 is TGTGCCAGCAGCTTACTGGCTAGCGGGAGGAATGAGCAGTTCTTC.

This clonotype was recorded a few times. The chain uses TRBV4-3 and TRBJ2-3; 14 bases match TRBD2. V lost 3 bases, J lost 3 bases, and 20 bases stayed unmatched. CDR1 LGHNA and CDR2 YSLEER come from the germline V gene. This CDR3 is 22 amino acids long. The CDR3 DNA is TGCGCCAGCAGCCAGGACCACAGACTAGCGGGAGGGCCACAGATCCCTACAGATACGCAGTATTTT. The encoded protein is CASSQDHRLAGGPQIPTDTQYF.

Only a few counts were recorded for this clonotype. The V call is TRBV12-3 or TRBV12-4, the J call TRBJ2-6; a weak D match, TRBD2 (7 bases). The CDR3 sequence is 18 residues long. Trimming stripped 5 bases from V and 0 bases from J, with 17 bases between. The chain's CDR3 is CASSHARGLFSGANVLTF. The CDR3 region has the DNA TGTGCCAGCAGTCACGCCAGGGGACTATTCTCTGGGGCCAACGTCCTGACTTTC.